The 7 T cell receptor beta chains below come from one sample, sequenced in a study of blood T cell repertoires in COVID-19. Sequencing was performed with immunoSEQ multiplex PCR; in TCRdb, only in-frame clones are kept and a portion is missing. This table has over 75,000 clones, over 80% appearing once. Input material: peripheral blood. The receptors here all came from a human donor in a cohort sampled during active COVID-19.

The chain links TRBV9 to TRBJ1-3, with TRBD1 matching over 11 bases. V trimming: 0 bases; J trimming: 0 bases; junction bases outside the gene matches: 2. CDR1 SGDLS and CDR2 YYNGEE come from the germline V gene. The CDR3 runs 17 residues. CDR3 sequence reads: CASSVGTGGNSGNTIYF. For the CDR3, the DNA is TGTGCCAGCAGCGTAGGGACAGGGGGCAACTCTGGAAACACCATATATTTT.

The chain combines TRBV4-3 with TRBJ2-1, with 7 bases that match TRBD1. J was trimmed by 7 bases and V by 3 bases; bases with no gene match: 9. The length of the CDR3 is 15 residues. Germline CDR1 reads LGHNA; CDR2 reads YSLEER. As DNA, the CDR3 is TGCGCCAGCAGCCAGAGCAGGGGGTTGGTGAATGAGCAGTTCTTC. Translation: CASSQSRGLVNEQFF.

This clone was recorded once. V is TRBV7-8 and J is TRBJ1-1, with 7 bases fitting TRBD1. Germline V gives CDR1 SGHVS, CDR2 FQNEAQ. The CDR3 contains 13 residues. J lost 10 bases, V lost 5 bases, and 10 bases had no gene match. The CDR3 nucleotides are TGTGCCAGCAGCATAGACAGGGAATTCGGAGCTTTCTTT. It encodes CASSIDREFGAFF.

This clone was detected once. V usage is TRBV28 and J usage is TRBJ1-2; D is ambiguous. The CDR3 is 14 residues long. CDR1 and CDR2 from the germline V gene are MDHEN and SYDVKM. V was cut by 7 bases and J by 8 bases, with 20 bases left in between. CDR3 sequence reads: CASNQPAGFLGYTF. CDR3 nucleotides: TGTGCCAGCAACCAACCCGCGGGGTTTCTCGGCTACACCTTC.

The chain employs TRBV7-2 and TRBJ2-3, with 7 bases lining up with TRBD2. The CDR3 covers 15 residues. The V and J ends lost 4 bases and 2 bases, in that order; junction bases with no gene match: 6. Per germline, CDR1 SGHTA and CDR2 FQGNSA. The CDR3 sequence is CASSSGLSTTDTQYF. The CDR3 nucleotides read TGTGCCAGCAGCTCGGGACTATCGACCACAGATACGCAGTATTTT.

The chain employs TRBV12-3 or TRBV12-4 and TRBJ1-2, with D unclear. V lost 6 bases and J lost 1, with 3 bases in between. The CDR3 length is 11 residues. The CDR3 reads CASSINYGYTF. CDR3 bases: TGTGCCAGCAGCATTAACTATGGCTACACCTTC.

The gene calls are TRBV7-2 and TRBJ2-6, with 7 nucleotides matching TRBD1. Germline V lookup: CDR1 SGHTA, CDR2 FQGNSA. CDR3 length equals 17 residues. The V gene end was trimmed by 5 bases and the J gene end by 0 bases; junction bases not matched to a gene: 7. The CDR3 here is CASSRQTGSSGANVLTF. The CDR3 region has the DNA TGTGCCAGCAGCAGACAGACAGGGTCCTCTGGGGCCAACGTCCTGACTTTC.